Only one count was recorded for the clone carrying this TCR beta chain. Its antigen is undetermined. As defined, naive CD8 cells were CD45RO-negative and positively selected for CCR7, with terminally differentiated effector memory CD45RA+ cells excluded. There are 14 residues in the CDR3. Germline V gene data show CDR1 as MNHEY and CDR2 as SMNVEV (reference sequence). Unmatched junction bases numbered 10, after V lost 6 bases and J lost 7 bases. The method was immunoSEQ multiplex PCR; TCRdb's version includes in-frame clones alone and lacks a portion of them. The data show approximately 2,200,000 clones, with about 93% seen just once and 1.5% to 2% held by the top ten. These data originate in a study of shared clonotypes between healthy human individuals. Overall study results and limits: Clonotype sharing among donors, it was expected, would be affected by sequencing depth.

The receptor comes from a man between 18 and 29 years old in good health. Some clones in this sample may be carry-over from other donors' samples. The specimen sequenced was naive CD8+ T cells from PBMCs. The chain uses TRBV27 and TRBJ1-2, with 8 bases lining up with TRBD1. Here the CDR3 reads CASRETGAPIGYTF. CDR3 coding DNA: TGTGCCAGCAGAGAGACAGGGGCCCCTATTGGCTACACCTTC.